One sample yielded the 13 T cell receptor beta chains listed below, sequenced in a study of blood T cell dynamics during melanoma immunotherapy. The time point denotes: week 3, after first cycle of checkpoint inhibitor. Measured with immunoSEQ multiplex PCR; TCRdb has only the in-frame clones, and not every one. The top ten clones hold approximately 10% of a sample with 25,000 to 35,000 clones, approximately 88% of them seen once. Sequenced material: blood, taken from a patient treated with checkpoint blockade. Receptors originate from a human donor with melanoma.

The rearrangement joins TRBV10-3 to TRBJ2-5; D gene ambiguous. TRBJ2-7 explains the end of the DNA better; the J call may be wrong. Germline CDR1 ENHRY, CDR2 SYGVKD. This CDR3 is built from 10 residues. As DNA, the CDR3 is TGTGCCACCTCGGACTACGAGCAGTACTTC. Its protein product is CATSDYEQYF.

The chain recombines TRBV2 with TRBJ2-3, with D possibly TRBD2 on 6 matching bases. V lost 6 bases and J lost 2, with 9 bases in between. Per the germline V gene, CDR1 is SNHLY and CDR2 is FYNNEI. This CDR3 has 13 residues. The CDR3: CASREGFTDTQYF. The DNA of the CDR3 is TGTGCCAGCAGGGAGGGATTCACAGATACGCAGTATTTT.

The chain joins TRBV14 to TRBJ1-2; D possibly corresponds to TRBD1 (5 bases). Between the trimmed V and J ends, which lost 4 bases and 7 bases, there was a span of 22 bases. The germline gives CDR1 SGHDN, CDR2 FVKESK. The CDR3 is 16 residues long. The CDR3 nucleotides read TGTGCCAGCAGCCCCGGGGGAGGTCCCGACCAAGGTGGCTACACCTTC. This encodes CASSPGGGPDQGGYTF.

V usage is TRBV19 and J usage is TRBJ2-1, with D possibly being TRBD2 (5 bases). The CDR3 is 11 amino acids. Deletions cut 5 bases from V and 15 bases from J, with 14 bases between. Germline V gene lookup returns CDR1 LNHDA and CDR2 SQIVND (reference sequence). CDR3 amino acids: CASSPGVVAFF. The CDR3 region has the DNA TGTGCCAGTAGTCCCGGGGTAGTGGCGTTCTTC.

In this sample, this clone turned up once. The chain has TRBV6-6 and TRBJ1-1; D may be TRBD1 (5 bases). V lost 3 bases and J lost 10, with 15 bases in between. The germline CDR1 and CDR2 sequences are MNHNY and SVGAGI (reference sequence). The CDR3 has 13 amino acids. As DNA, the CDR3 is TGTGCCAGCAGTTATGGGGGGAACGTCGGAGCTTTCTTT. Its translation is CASSYGGNVGAFF.

This chain connects TRBV19 to TRBJ2-7, with 8 bases that match TRBD1. Germline assignment: CDR1 LNHDA and CDR2 SQIVND (reference sequence). V shed 3 bases, J shed 2 bases, and the junction held 6 bases outside the gene matches. This CDR3 spans 15 amino acids. The CDR3 spells CASSMGGTGPYEQYF. Here the CDR3 DNA reads TGTGCCAGTAGTATGGGCGGGACAGGTCCCTACGAGCAGTACTTC.

The chain carries TRBV10-3 and TRBJ2-3, with 8 bases that match TRBD1. V lost 6 bases and J lost 4; bases outside the gene matches: 6. CDR3 length: 14 residues. Germline V gene lookup returns CDR1 ENHRY and CDR2 SYGVKD. CDR3 bases: TGTGCCATCAGGACAGGGGCCGAGGCAGATACGCAGTATTTT. Protein: CAIRTGAEADTQYF.

The genes are TRBV19 and TRBJ1-2; perhaps TRBD1 as D (6 bases). The CDR3 totals 13 residues. Trimming stripped 7 bases from V and 3 bases from J, with 12 bases between. Germline lookup yields CDR1 LNHDA and CDR2 SQIVND (reference sequence). CDR3 amino acids: CASNTGSYYGYTF. In DNA form, the CDR3 reads TGTGCCAGTAACACAGGGAGCTACTATGGCTACACCTTC.

The rearrangement uses TRBV11-2 and TRBJ1-1; maybe TRBD1 (5 bases). V dropped 3 bases and J dropped 1 base, with 6 bases sitting between them. Germline V gives CDR1 SGHAT, CDR2 FQNNGV. The CDR3 runs to 13 residues. As DNA, the CDR3 is TGTGCCAGCAGCTTCCAGGGGAACACTGAAGCTTTCTTT. As protein: CASSFQGNTEAFF.

The chain joins TRBV27 to TRBJ2-5; a weak D match, TRBD2 (6 bases). The CDR3 consists of 14 residues. The germline V gene has CDR1 MNHEY and CDR2 SMNVEV (reference sequence). With 2 bases removed from V and 4 bases from J, the gap between germline ends came to 11 bases. The CDR3 bases are TGTGCCAGCAGTTTAGATGTGGGACTAGAGACCCAGTACTTC. It specifies CASSLDVGLETQYF.

This rearrangement joins TRBV7-9 to TRBJ1-1; D is possibly TRBD1 (5 bases). Germline CDR1 is SEHNR and CDR2 is FQNEAQ (reference sequence). The CDR3 covers 15 residues. Trimming took off 4 bases at V and 1 base at J, with 13 bases between the two ends. CDR3 sequence reads: CASSSHTGGNTEAFF. In DNA, the CDR3 is TGTGCCAGCAGCTCACACACGGGGGGGAACACTGAAGCTTTCTTT.

The V gene is TRBV9, the J gene TRBJ2-3, with TRBD1 identical over 10 bases. V was clipped by 2 bases and J by 5 bases; unmatched bases: 5. CDR1 SGDLS and CDR2 YYNGEE come from the germline V gene. The CDR3 extends over 15 amino acids. The DNA for the CDR3 is TGTGCCAGCAGCGTCGACAGGGGGCTTGGAGATACGCAGTATTTT. Residues: CASSVDRGLGDTQYF.

The chain links TRBV27 to TRBJ1-2; 11 nucleotides match TRBD1. The CDR3 runs to 14 residues. J gave up 8 bases and V 6 bases, and 8 bases lay outside the gene matches. Germline V gives CDR1 MNHEY, CDR2 SMNVEV (reference sequence). This CDR3 is CASRGGTGGLGYTF. In DNA, the CDR3 is TGTGCCAGCAGGGGGGGGACAGGGGGTTTAGGCTACACCTTC.